This T cell receptor beta chain was found in a study of identical twins. Germline CDR1 GTSNPN, CDR2 SVGIG (reference sequence). This CDR3 has 13 amino acids. V lost 2 bases, J lost 2 bases, and 8 bases lay in between. This clonotype appeared many times. What it binds is unknown. Each cDNA held unique molecular identifiers, and template switching gave it a universal primer site. TCRdb independently ran MiXCR on the 5' RACE reads; one entry per CDR3 protein. The table records 700,000 or so distinct CDR3 sequences, under 9% of them present only once. Study-wide results and caveats: Invariant MAIT and iNKT cells could partly confound zero-insertion analyses. With abundant cord blood beta clonotypes, insertions were fewer; memory repertoires showed no such pattern.

This same sample was also taken into another study, of yellow fever vaccine responses in identical twins. That report notes: Twins' vaccine T cell response reportedly seemed partly convergent, partly personalized.

The clonotype originates from a woman in her late teens or twenties in good health. The rearrangement links TRBV30 to TRBJ2-3; D is unresolved. Specimen: PBMCs. The CDR3 DNA follows: TGTGCCTGGAGTCCAACCCTCACAGATACGCAGTATTTT. Residues: CAWSPTLTDTQYF.